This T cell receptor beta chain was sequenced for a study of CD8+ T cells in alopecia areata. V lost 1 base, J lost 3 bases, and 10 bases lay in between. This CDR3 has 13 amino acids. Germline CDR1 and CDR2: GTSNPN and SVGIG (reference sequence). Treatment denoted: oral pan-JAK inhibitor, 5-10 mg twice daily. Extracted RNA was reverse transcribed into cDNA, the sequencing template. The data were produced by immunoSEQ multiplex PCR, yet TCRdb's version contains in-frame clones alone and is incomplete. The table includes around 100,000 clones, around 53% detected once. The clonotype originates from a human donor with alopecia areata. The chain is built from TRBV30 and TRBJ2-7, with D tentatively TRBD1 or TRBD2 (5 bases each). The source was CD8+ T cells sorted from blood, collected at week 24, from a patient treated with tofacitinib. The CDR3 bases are TGTGCCTGGAGTGACGGGGCTGTCTACGAGCAGTACTTC. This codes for CAWSDGAVYEQYF.